This record covers a single T cell receptor (beta chain). The ends were cut back, 7 bases at V and 4 bases at J, with 21 bases in the middle. The CDR3 contains 16 residues. Germline V gives CDR1 SNHLY, CDR2 FYNNEI. As handled by the study authors: Estimation of nucleated cell counts relied on the amplification of reference gene primers. The repertoire was sequenced with immunoSEQ multiplex PCR; TCRdb's copy has only in-frame clones and lacks some. D and trimming come from the DNA, and the V and J calls and clone size come from that table. The repertoire holds over 250,000 clones, with over 75% as singletons. This sample is drawn from a study of blood T cell repertoires in COVID-19. The overall study: Samples of COVID-19 (acute and convalescent) were obtained from the United States, Italy and Spain. PBMCs, B-cell-depleted T cells, or T cells provided the cDNA or gDNA that made up the material.

The sequencing sample was made of peripheral blood. The V call is TRBV2, the J call TRBJ2-3; D call uncertain. The TCR comes from a human donor in a cohort sampled during active COVID-19. The CDR3 here is CASKRYGAHRSDTQYF. Written as DNA, the CDR3 is TGTGCCAGCAAGAGGTACGGAGCCCATAGGTCAGATACGCAGTATTTT.